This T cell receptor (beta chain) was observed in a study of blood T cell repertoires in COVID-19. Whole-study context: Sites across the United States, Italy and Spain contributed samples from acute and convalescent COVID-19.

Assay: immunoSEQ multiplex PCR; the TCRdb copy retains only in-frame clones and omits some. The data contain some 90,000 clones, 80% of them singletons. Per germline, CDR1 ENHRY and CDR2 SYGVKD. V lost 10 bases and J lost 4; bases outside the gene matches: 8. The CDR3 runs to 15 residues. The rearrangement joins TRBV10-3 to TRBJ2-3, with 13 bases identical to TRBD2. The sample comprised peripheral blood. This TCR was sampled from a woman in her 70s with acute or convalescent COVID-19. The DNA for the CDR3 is TGTGCCACCAATCTACTAGCGGGAGGGCCAGATACGCAGTATTTT. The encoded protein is CATNLLAGGPDTQYF.